This TCR beta chain was sequenced in a study of blood T cells in healthy people across ages. Study background: There was about one barcoded beta molecule captured by template switching per two T cells.

Alongside a J-beta primer mix, a sample-barcoded 5' primer served in a second PCR lasting roughly 7 to 11 cycles. A single record per CDR3 protein comes from TCRdb applying MiXCR to the 5' RACE reads. The sample records over a million distinct CDR3 sequences, around 59% being singletons. Germline CDR1 is LGHNA and CDR2 is YNFKEQ. Trimming cost V 3 bases and J 3 bases; bases outside gene matches: 16. The CDR3 is 18 residues long. Peripheral blood was drawn, about 10 milliliters per donor. The chain carries TRBV4-2 and TRBJ1-2, with 7 bases identical to TRBD1. The specimen sequenced was blood. This receptor was taken from a man younger than 35 in good health. In DNA, the CDR3 is TGTGCCAGCAGCCACTACGTTGACAGGGATCCTTCTGACTATGGCTACACCTTC. Amino acids: CASSHYVDRDPSDYGYTF.